The clone carrying this TCR beta chain has more than one count but fewer than ten. TCRdb's table, derived via immunoSEQ multiplex PCR, lists solely in-frame clones and lacks some. Of about 70,000 clones in the sample, about 87% are singletons; the top ten hold 25% to 35%. The entry originates in a study of control samples from healthy donors and cancer patients. Sequencing was performed on blood. This clonotype was obtained from a man aged 50-60 years in good health.

The CDR3 protein is CASLLAGGSTDTQYF. CDR3 DNA sequence: TGCGCCAGCCTTCTAGCGGGGGGAAGCACAGATACGCAGTATTTT. The chain recombines TRBV10-2 with TRBJ2-3, with 11 bases that match TRBD2. The CDR3 loop spans 15 amino acids. CDR1 is WSHSY and CDR2 is SAAADI in the germline V gene. J lost 0 bases, V lost 8 bases, and 4 bases had no gene match.